This is a list of T cell receptor beta chains from one sample in a study of graft-versus-host responses after intestinal transplantation. This table comes from immunoSEQ multiplex PCR, and its TCRdb copy is limited to in-frame clones, with some not included. The sample shows about 12,000 clones, approximately 93% of them seen only once. The sample consisted of PBMCs, taken 105 days after intestinal transplantation. Every receptor here comes from a human patient who received an intestinal transplant, so some T cells may come from the graft donor. Each CDR3 is given with its conserved first and last residue. A D gene is named only where the DNA matches it firmly. A row's size may be missing; if present it is once, few, many or a size class.

V	size	J	D	CDR3	DNA
TRBV9	.	TRBJ1-3	.	CASSALGLTNSGNTIYF	TGTGCCAGCAGCGCACTCGGACTTACCAACTCTGGAAACACCATATATTTT
TRBV18	once	TRBJ2-7	.	CASSQRSGKSYEQYF	TGTGCCAGCTCACAAAGGAGCGGAAAAAGCTACGAGCAGTACTTC
TRBV6-6	.	TRBJ2-1	.	CASSYTIYNEQFF	TGTGCCAGCAGCTATACAATCTACAATGAGCAGTTCTTC
TRBV13	.	TRBJ2-1	TRBD2	CASSLGNLAGVGPSNEQFF	TGTGCCAGCAGCTTGGGTAATCTAGCGGGGGTGGGACCTTCCAATGAGCAGTTCTTC
TRBV7-3	.	TRBJ2-7	TRBD2	CASSSGTTYEQYF	TGTGCCAGCAGCTCCGGGACTACCTACGAGCAGTACTTC
TRBV6-1	.	TRBJ2-1	.	CASSEASFGGGSYNEQFF	TGTGCCAGCAGTGAAGCCTCTTTCGGGGGAGGCTCCTACAATGAGCAGTTCTTC
TRBV7-2	.	TRBJ1-6	.	CASSLVGSAGQNSPLHF	TGTGCCAGCAGCTTAGTGGGGTCGGCAGGGCAGAATTCACCCCTCCACTTT
TRBV25-1	.	TRBJ1-3	.	CASSVTGPSGNTIYF	TGTGCCAGCAGTGTCACAGGGCCCTCTGGAAACACCATATATTTT
TRBV19	.	TRBJ1-4	TRBD1	CASRQGPKLFF	TGTGCCAGTCGACAGGGACCAAAACTGTTTTTT
TRBV6-5	.	TRBJ2-7	TRBD1	CASSPRQGPYEQYF	TGTGCCAGCAGTCCTAGACAGGGGCCCTACGAGCAGTACTTC
TRBV4-1	.	TRBJ1-4	.	CASTRSHATNEKLFF	TGCGCCAGCACCCGATCGCATGCAACTAATGAAAAACTGTTTTTT
TRBV29-1	few	TRBJ2-7	TRBD2	CSVDISGGTTYEQYF	TGCAGCGTTGATATTTCGGGAGGCACGACCTACGAGCAGTACTTC
TRBV2	.	TRBJ1-1	.	CASSDTTGMNTEAFF	TGTGCCAGCAGTGACACAACAGGAATGAACACTGAAGCTTTCTTT
TRBV7-2	.	TRBJ2-2	TRBD1	CASSSGQLTGELFF	TGTGCCAGCAGCTCGGGACAGCTAACCGGGGAGCTGTTTTTT
TRBV18	.	TRBJ2-5	.	CASSPFQGSQETQYF	TGTGCCAGCTCACCATTCCAGGGCTCCCAAGAGACCCAGTACTTC
TRBV13	.	TRBJ1-1	TRBD1	CASSLTGVTEAFF	TGTGCCAGCAGCTTGACAGGGGTGACTGAAGCTTTCTTT
TRBV6-1	.	TRBJ1-2	.	CASTRGFNGYTF	TGTGCCAGCACGCGGGGATTCAATGGCTACACCTTC
TRBV10-2	.	TRBJ2-7	TRBD1	CASSSRTGSYEQYF	TGCGCCAGCTCCTCCAGGACAGGGTCTTACGAGCAGTACTTC
TRBV29-1	.	TRBJ2-3	TRBD2	CSVISAGGDTQYF	TGCAGCGTAATTTCAGCGGGAGGGGATACGCAGTATTTT
TRBV7-9	.	TRBJ2-7	.	CASSELSYEQYF	TGTGCCAGCAGCGAACTAAGCTACGAGCAGTACTTC
TRBV7-9	once	TRBJ2-7	.	CASQEAVTYEQYF	TGTGCCAGTCAAGAAGCGGTTACCTACGAGCAGTACTTC
TRBV6-4	.	TRBJ2-5	TRBD2	CASSAAVRPSGGFETQYF	TGTGCCAGCAGTGCTGCTGTTCGGCCTAGCGGGGGGTTTGAGACCCAGTACTTC
TRBV29-1	.	TRBJ2-5	.	CSVNHGGLGQETQYF	TGCAGCGTAAATCACGGGGGTTTGGGGCAAGAGACCCAGTACTTC
TRBV28	.	TRBJ2-7	TRBD2	CASSYEPGQGLAGGRVTYEQYF	TGTGCCAGCAGTTATGAACCGGGACAGGGTTTAGCGGGAGGGAGGGTCACCTACGAGCAGTACTTC
TRBV29-1	.	TRBJ1-1	.	CSVDTDEAFF	TGCAGCGTTGATACCGACGAAGCTTTCTTT
TRBV6-6	.	TRBJ2-5	TRBD2	CATRTSGSGETQYF	TGTGCCACCCGGACTAGCGGGAGCGGAGAGACCCAGTACTTC
TRBV5-1	.	TRBJ2-1	.	CASSFRETNEQFF	TGCGCCAGCAGCTTCCGGGAGACCAATGAGCAGTTCTTC
TRBV4-2	.	TRBJ2-1	.	CASSQDRAGWNEQFF	TGTGCCAGCAGCCAAGACCGGGCAGGGTGGAATGAGCAGTTCTTC
TRBV20-1	.	TRBJ1-1	.	CSAQAITEAFF	TGCAGTGCCCAGGCGATAACTGAAGCTTTCTTT
TRBV2	.	TRBJ2-7	.	CASSEFVDSSYEQYF	TGTGCCAGCAGTGAATTCGTTGACTCATCCTACGAGCAGTACTTC
TRBV4-1	.	TRBJ2-2	.	CASSLPRDGELFF	TGCGCCAGCAGCCTCCCTCGGGACGGGGAGCTGTTTTTT
TRBV4-1	.	TRBJ1-5	.	CASSQGTHQPQHF	TGCGCCAGCAGCCAAGGGACTCATCAGCCCCAGCATTTT
TRBV10-1	.	TRBJ2-3	TRBD2	CASSDGLAGSDTQYF	TGCGCCAGCAGTGACGGGCTAGCGGGATCAGATACGCAGTATTTT
TRBV28	.	TRBJ2-1	TRBD1	CASSSSTGVQAWDEQFF	TGTGCCAGCAGTTCATCCACAGGGGTTCAGGCTTGGGATGAGCAGTTCTTC
TRBV5-6	.	TRBJ2-7	.	CASNIRGLYEQYF	TGTGCCAGCAATATTCGAGGCCTATACGAGCAGTACTTC
TRBV2	few	TRBJ2-7	.	CASRDYEQYF	TGTGCCAGCAGAGACTACGAGCAGTACTTC
TRBV7-6	.	TRBJ2-5	.	CASSLSSQRKGETQYF	TGTGCCAGCAGCTTAAGCAGCCAACGCAAGGGAGAGACCCAGTACTTC
TRBV2	.	TRBJ2-1	TRBD2	CASSFHGTSGEYNEQFF	TGTGCCAGCAGTTTCCACGGAACTAGCGGGGAATACAATGAGCAGTTCTTC
TRBV15	.	TRBJ2-5	TRBD2	CATSLGLAEPRRWTQYF	TGTGCCACCAGCCTCGGACTAGCGGAACCAAGACGGTGGACCCAGTACTTC
TRBV4-2	.	TRBJ2-5	.	CASSQDLGGAGREETQYF	TGTGCCAGCAGCCAAGATTTGGGGGGCGCGGGAAGAGAAGAGACCCAGTACTTC
TRBV28	.	TRBJ2-3	TRBD2	CASSSPVLAGGSDTQYF	TGTGCCAGCAGTTCCCCTGTATTGGCGGGAGGATCGGATACGCAGTATTTT
TRBV5-6	.	TRBJ2-1	TRBD2	CASSLASGTSFYNEQFF	TGTGCCAGCAGCTTGGCTTCTGGGACTAGCTTCTACAATGAGCAGTTCTTC
TRBV9	once	TRBJ2-3	.	CASSGERPGDPPTDTQYF	TGTGCCAGCAGCGGAGAACGACCGGGGGACCCTCCCACAGATACGCAGTATTTT
TRBV7-9	.	TRBJ2-5	.	CASSLVVPGEETQYF	TGTGCCAGCAGCTTAGTCGTCCCAGGGGAAGAGACCCAGTACTTC
TRBV12-5	.	TRBJ1-2	.	CASGELREFNGYTF	TGTGCTAGTGGCGAACTTCGGGAGTTTAATGGCTACACCTTC
TRBV19	.	TRBJ2-7	.	CASSKLDREDYEQYF	TGTGCCAGTAGCAAATTAGACAGGGAGGACTACGAGCAGTACTTC
TRBV5-4	.	TRBJ1-2	.	CASSLGLSGRGGYTF	TGTGCCAGCAGCTTGGGGCTCTCAGGGCGCGGCGGCTACACCTTC
TRBV7-9	.	TRBJ2-7	TRBD1	CASSLVGQGRNEQYF	TGTGCCAGCAGCTTAGTGGGACAGGGGAGGAACGAGCAGTACTTC
TRBV28	.	TRBJ2-3	.	CASSPNGREFSFFSDTQYF	TGTGCCAGCAGCCCCAATGGTCGGGAGTTTTCATTTTTCTCAGATACGCAGTATTTT
TRBV15	.	TRBJ2-1	TRBD1	CATDKHRGYYNEQFF	TGTGCCACCGACAAACACAGGGGATACTACAATGAGCAGTTCTTC
TRBV5-1	once	TRBJ2-7	TRBD2	CASSLASGPYEQYF	TGCGCCAGCAGCTTGGCTAGCGGACCCTACGAGCAGTACTTC
TRBV10-3	few	TRBJ2-6	.	CAISEIQSRANVLTF	TGTGCCATCAGTGAGATACAAAGTCGGGCCAACGTCCTGACTTTC
TRBV10-2	.	TRBJ1-6	TRBD1	CASGPGTGNSPLHF	TGCGCCAGCGGACCCGGGACAGGGAATTCACCCCTCCACTTT
TRBV19	once	TRBJ2-7	TRBD2	CASSERDSIPREQYF	TGTGCCAGTAGTGAGCGGGACTCAATCCCCCGTGAGCAGTACTTC
TRBV10-1	few	TRBJ1-6	TRBD1	CASSGTGDNSPLHF	TGCGCCAGCAGCGGGACAGGGGATAATTCACCCCTCCACTTT
TRBV21-1	once	TRBJ1-5	.	CASSKEDRTWQPQHF	TGTGCCAGCAGCAAAGAGGACAGGACATGGCAGCCCCAGCATTTT
TRBV27	.	TRBJ2-1	TRBD1	CASSLGWDRGLGEQFF	TGTGCCAGCAGTTTAGGGTGGGACAGGGGGCTAGGGGAGCAGTTCTTC
TRBV4-2	.	TRBJ2-2	TRBD2	CASSQTSGGNTGELFF	TGTGCCAGCAGCCAAACTAGCGGGGGGAACACCGGGGAGCTGTTTTTT
TRBV6-6	.	TRBJ1-6	TRBD1	CASSFGTGAPLHF	TGTGCCAGCAGTTTCGGGACAGGGGCACCCCTCCACTTT
TRBV7-9	.	TRBJ1-1	.	CASSLAGFVGQLNTEAFF	TGTGCCAGCAGCTTAGCAGGGTTCGTTGGGCAGCTGAACACTGAAGCTTTCTTT